The next 29 T cell receptor beta chains were all read from a single sample in a study of T cells in Graves' hyperthyroidism and ophthalmopathy. Amplified TCR beta CDR3 regions derived from RNA transcripts. First-round RT-PCR of the TCR CDR3 relied on the HTBI primer set. TCRdb reanalysed the multiplex PCR reads using MiXCR and keeps one entry per CDR3 protein. Seen here are hundreds of thousands of distinct CDR3 sequences, approximately 25% observed once, and the top ten hold about 11%. Sequences were obtained from blood. These receptors were taken from a woman aged 25 to 45 with Graves' ophthalmopathy.

This clonotype appeared a few times. The chain employs TRBV3-1 and TRBJ2-5; the match to TRBD2 covers 8 bases. This CDR3 contains 17 residues. Germline V gene lookup returns CDR1 LGHDT and CDR2 YNNKEL (reference sequence). Losses at the gene ends were 2 bases for V and 2 bases for J; bases not matched to a gene: 10. The CDR3 bases are TGTGCCAGCAGCCAATCCGGACTAGCTTTCCGTCAAGAGACCCAGTACTTC. Translating it yields CASSQSGLAFRQETQYF.

Many counts were recorded for this clonotype. The genes are TRBV29-1 and TRBJ1-1; D remains unclear. This CDR3 has 12 amino acids. Between the trimmed V and J ends, which lost 6 bases and 1 base, there was a span of 9 bases. CDR1 SQVTM and CDR2 ANQGSEA come from the germline V gene. This chain's CDR3 is CSVRSQNTEAFF. The CDR3 DNA follows: TGCAGCGTCCGGAGCCAGAACACTGAAGCTTTCTTT.

With respect to this clonotype: A clone one base away is much larger, so this may be a read error. The rearrangement joins TRBV20-1 to TRBJ1-1; possible D gene TRBD1, 5 bases. The CDR3 extends over 13 amino acids. Per the germline V gene, CDR1 is DFQATT and CDR2 is SNEGSKA (reference sequence). The V and J ends lost 3 bases and 1 base respectively, with 9 bases between them. The chain's CDR3 is CSASRGRNTEAFF. CDR3 DNA sequence: TGCAGTGCTAGTCGGGGGAGGAACACTGAAGCTTTCTTT.

In its sample, this clonotype was seen many times. The V call is TRBV29-1, the J call TRBJ2-5, with unresolved D. CDR1 and CDR2 from the germline V gene are SQVTM and ANQGSEA. The CDR3 is 15 residues long. V was shortened by 4 bases and J by 2 bases, with 17 bases between the two germline ends. The CDR3 spells CSVVPVGFPQETQYF. Written as DNA, the CDR3 is TGCAGCGTTGTCCCCGTCGGGTTCCCTCAAGAGACCCAGTACTTC.

This clonotype has just a few counts. The rearrangement links TRBV6-2 or TRBV6-3 to TRBJ2-7; 16 bases agree with TRBD2. This CDR3 is built from 19 residues. V lost 5 bases to trimming and J lost 7 bases; unmatched junction nucleotides: 17. Germline CDR1 and CDR2: MNHEY and SVGEGT. The DNA of the CDR3 is TGTGCCAGCAGTCCAACACCGGGGACTAGCGGGGGGGCTTTGGGGGAGCAGTACTTC. This encodes CASSPTPGTSGGALGEQYF.

The V call is TRBV12-5, the J call TRBJ2-7; D may correspond to TRBD1 or TRBD2 (6 bases each). The germline V gene encodes CDR1 LGHNT and CDR2 FRNRAP. V lost 5 bases and J lost 3, with 11 bases in between. This CDR3 has 13 residues. The DNA of the CDR3 is TGTGCTAGTGGTGCGGGACACCGCTACGAGCAGTACTTC. It is translated as CASGAGHRYEQYF.

Many counts were recorded for this clonotype. The chain is built from TRBV6-1 and TRBJ2-7; 7 bases line up with TRBD1. The CDR3 extends over 14 amino acids. The J segment lost 1 base and the V segment lost 6 bases, leaving 6 bases of the junction unmatched. Germline V lookup: CDR1 MNHNS, CDR2 SASEGT. The CDR3 nucleotides are TGTGCCAGCAGCGACCCGGGACAGTCCTACGAGCAGTACTTC. This sequence encodes CASSDPGQSYEQYF.

The chain is built from TRBV6-8 and TRBJ1-5; D gene unclear. Trimming pared 6 bases from V and 1 base from J, leaving 10 bases between. This CDR3 contains 14 residues. Germline V gives CDR1 MNHGY, CDR2 SAAAGT. CDR3 nucleotides: TGTGCCAGCAGCCGGCATGTAAGCAATCAGCCCCAGCATTTT. Its protein is CASSRHVSNQPQHF.

Concerning this clonotype itself: Just one base apart from a much larger clone, this may be a read error. The V and J genes are TRBV28 and TRBJ1-1; no clear D. This CDR3 comprises 17 residues. Germline CDR1 is MDHEN and CDR2 is SYDVKM. The CDR3 reads CASSFFARRSGVTGAFF. The CDR3 coding sequence is TGTGCCAGCAGTTTCTTCGCACGGAGGAGTGGGGTCACTGGAGCTTTCTTT.

In nucleotides, the CDR3 is TGTGCCAGCAGTTACCGGCATCCTAGCACAGATACGCAGTATTTT. Protein: CASSYRHPSTDTQYF. The rearrangement uses TRBV6-5 and TRBJ2-3; D not resolved. This CDR3 spans 15 amino acids. Germline assignment: CDR1 MNHEY and CDR2 SVGAGI. The V gene lost 2 bases and the J gene lost 0 bases, with 9 bases spanning the gap.

This clonotype was counted ten times or more. The CDR3 region is CASSQAGLAIYEQYF. In nucleotides, the CDR3 is TGTGCCAGCAGCCAAGCCGGACTAGCCATCTACGAGCAGTACTTC. This rearrangement joins TRBV3-1 to TRBJ2-7; 8 nucleotides match TRBD2. The CDR3 has 15 amino acids. Trimming at V came to 1 base and at J to 3 bases, leaving 5 bases not matched to a gene. The germline CDR1 and CDR2 sequences are LGHDT and YNNKEL (reference sequence).

This rearrangement joins TRBV12-3 or TRBV12-4 to TRBJ1-1, with D maybe TRBD1 (5 bases). CDR3 length equals 12 residues. V shed 10 bases and J shed 0 bases, with 9 bases lying between them. The CDR3 DNA follows: TGTGCCACCAAGGACATGAACACTGAAGCTTTCTTT. This encodes CATKDMNTEAFF.

There are a few counts of this clonotype. This chain links TRBV12-3 or TRBV12-4 with TRBJ2-7; TRBD1 matches 9 bases. The length of the CDR3 is 12 residues. After removal of 5 bases from V and 10 bases from J, the junction contained 6 bases not matched to a gene. CDR3 in amino acids: CASSPHRGRQYF. For the CDR3, the DNA is TGTGCCAGCAGTCCGCACAGGGGGCGTCAGTACTTC.

This clonotype has a count of ten or more. The chain carries TRBV5-1 and TRBJ1-2; D possibly corresponds to TRBD1 (5 bases). Trimming pared 3 bases from V and 0 bases from J, leaving 12 bases between. CDR1 is SGHRS, CDR2 YFSETQ, per germline. CDR3 length: 15 residues. This CDR3 is CASSWGDRPNYGYTF. The CDR3 DNA follows: TGCGCCAGCAGCTGGGGGGACCGACCTAACTATGGCTACACCTTC.

The sample holds many counts of this clonotype. The J gene is TRBJ1-2, the V gene TRBV20-1; weak D call: TRBD1 (5 bases). The CDR3 is 12 residues long. Germline V gene data show CDR1 as DFQATT and CDR2 as SNEGSKA (reference sequence). V was shortened by 6 bases and J by 8 bases, with 16 bases between the two germline ends. CDR3 protein: CSARGGRRGYTF. CDR3 in DNA: TGCAGTGCCCGCGGGGGTCGAAGGGGCTACACCTTC.

This clonotype was observed many times. This sequence joins TRBV27 and TRBJ1-1; a possible D gene is TRBD1 (5 bases). The V end was cut by 5 bases, the J end by 3 bases, with 16 bases between. The CDR3 contains 15 residues. Germline V gene lookup returns CDR1 MNHEY and CDR2 SMNVEV (reference sequence). CDR3 sequence reads: CASSRAGSYHTEAFF. The DNA for the CDR3 is TGTGCCAGCAGTCGCGCAGGGAGCTATCACACTGAAGCTTTCTTT.

V usage is TRBV20-1 and J usage is TRBJ1-1; 9 bases fit TRBD1. CDR3 size: 12 residues. Per germline, CDR1 DFQATT and CDR2 SNEGSKA (reference sequence). With 5 bases clipped from V and 6 bases from J, the junction kept 4 bases outside the gene matches. The CDR3, as DNA: TGCAGTGCTGGGACAGGGTTGCCTGAAGCTTTCTTT. Translated, it gives CSAGTGLPEAFF.

There are many counts of this clonotype. The chain joins TRBV7-2 to TRBJ1-1; D is ambiguous. V gave up 3 bases and J gave up 2 bases, with 10 bases separating them. The CDR3 is 14 residues long. In germline, CDR1 is SGHTA, CDR2 FQGNSA. CDR3: CASSFGPSNTEAFF. DNA for the CDR3: TGTGCCAGCAGCTTTGGGCCGAGTAACACTGAAGCTTTCTTT.

The chain combines TRBV6-5 with TRBJ1-1; 10 nucleotides align to TRBD1. This CDR3 has 14 amino acids. Germline trimming cut 6 bases from V and 7 bases from J; bases unmatched to any gene: 8. Germline CDR1 MNHEY, CDR2 SVGAGI. The CDR3 nucleotides are TGTGCCAGCAGATACGGGACAGGGGTAGGTGAAGCTTTCTTT. As protein: CASRYGTGVGEAFF.

The chain uses TRBV20-1 and TRBJ2-7; D is unresolved. With 6 bases removed from V and 0 bases from J, the gap between germline ends came to 15 bases. Germline CDR1 reads DFQATT; CDR2 reads SNEGSKA (reference sequence). The CDR3 contains 14 residues. CDR3 loop: CSASSQPSSYEQYF. Here the CDR3 DNA reads TGCAGTGCCAGCTCCCAACCGAGCTCCTACGAGCAGTACTTC.

A remark on this clonotype: A much bigger clone sits one base away, suggesting this may be a read error. The rearrangement uses TRBV30 and TRBJ1-1, with D possibly matching TRBD1 (5 bases). The CDR3 has 14 amino acids. Germline assignment: CDR1 GTSNPN and CDR2 SVGIG (reference sequence). V lost 0 bases and J 4 bases, leaving 12 bases between the germline ends. CDR3 in DNA: TGTGCCTGGAGTGTAACGGGACTGCGCACTGAAGCTTTCTTT. This encodes CAWSVTGLRTEAFF.

This clonotype was counted a few times. The CDR3 spells CASSLYSQAGYTF. CDR3 DNA sequence: TGTGCCAGCAGTTTATATAGCCAGGCGGGCTACACCTTC. This sequence joins TRBV27 and TRBJ1-2; D remains ambiguous. The V gene lost 1 base and the J gene lost 8 bases, with 11 bases spanning the gap. The germline V gene encodes CDR1 MNHEY and CDR2 SMNVEV (reference sequence). There are 13 residues in the CDR3.

This clonotype was recorded many times. The rearrangement uses TRBV10-3 and TRBJ2-7, with D perhaps TRBD1 (5 bases). Per the germline V gene, CDR1 is ENHRY and CDR2 is SYGVKD. The CDR3 sequence is 12 residues long. Between the trimmed V and J ends, which lost 8 bases and 2 bases, there was a span of 10 bases. The CDR3 DNA sequence: TGTGCCATCGGCCAGGGTCCCTACGAGCAGTACTTC. It yields the protein CAIGQGPYEQYF.

Many counts were recorded for this clonotype. J is TRBJ1-2 and V is TRBV5-1; 9 bases are a match to TRBD1. The CDR3 extends over 15 amino acids. Germline CDR1 is SGHRS and CDR2 is YFSETQ. J was trimmed by 8 bases and V by 3 bases; bases with no gene match: 11. CDR3 region: CASSYTTGGSVGYTF. DNA for the CDR3: TGCGCCAGCAGCTACACAACAGGGGGCTCTGTAGGCTACACCTTC.

This clonotype showed up just once. The chain recombines TRBV12-3 or TRBV12-4 with TRBJ1-3; D not certain. The CDR3 loop spans 16 amino acids. Trimming shortened V by 2 bases and J by 2 bases, and 13 bases separated the two germline ends. CDR3 region: CASSLRGGRPGNTIYF. The DNA of the CDR3 is TGTGCCAGCAGTTTACGGGGAGGGCGCCCTGGAAACACCATATATTTT.

This clonotype was seen repeatedly, ten times or more. The CDR3 loop reads CASSLAGTGIQETQYF. Here the CDR3 DNA reads TGCGCCAGCAGCTTGGCCGGGACAGGTATCCAAGAGACCCAGTACTTC. The V call is TRBV5-1, the J call TRBJ2-5; 8 bases align to TRBD1. The CDR3 length is 16 residues. Germline values: CDR1 SGHRS, CDR2 YFSETQ. The V segment lost 0 bases and the J segment 1 base; nucleotides outside the gene matches: 5.

The table lists this clonotype with many counts. The V gene is TRBV20-1, the J gene TRBJ2-2; 7 bases are shared with TRBD2. V dropped 5 bases and J dropped 0; count of bases not matched to a gene: 6. Germline CDR1 DFQATT, CDR2 SNEGSKA (reference sequence). There are 15 residues in the CDR3. In DNA form, the CDR3 reads TGCAGTGCTGTAAGGACTAGACCGAACACCGGGGAGCTGTTTTTT. Encoded protein: CSAVRTRPNTGELFF.

The rearrangement joins TRBV7-8 to TRBJ2-7; 9 bases are a match to TRBD2. The CDR3 loop spans 17 amino acids. V was pared by 6 bases and J by 3 bases, with 15 bases of the junction left unmatched. Germline CDR1 reads SGHVS; CDR2 reads FQNEAQ. The CDR3 DNA sequence: TGTGCCAGCAGTCCGACCCAATTGACTAGCGGACACTACGAGCAGTACTTC. Translation gives CASSPTQLTSGHYEQYF.

This clonotype came up a few times. V gene TRBV6-1 combines with J gene TRBJ2-7, with a possible D match to TRBD1 (5 bases). This CDR3 contains 13 residues. CDR1 is MNHNS and CDR2 is SASEGT in the germline V gene. Trimming removed 4 bases from V and 3 bases from J, with 10 bases in between. The CDR3 region has the DNA TGTGCCAGCAGTGTGGACATCGACTACGAGCAGTACTTC. Amino acid sequence: CASSVDIDYEQYF.